This T cell receptor (beta chain) appears in the sequencing data of a study of blood T cell repertoires in COVID-19. As for the study in general: The United States, Italy and Spain provided the acute and convalescent COVID-19 samples.

Germline V lookup: CDR1 SGHVS, CDR2 FNYEAQ. J lost 4 bases, V lost 1 base, and 0 bases had no gene match. The CDR3 contains 14 residues. Profiling relied on immunoSEQ multiplex PCR, and the TCRdb table lists in-frame clones only, not all of them. The sample comprises about 270,000 clones, roughly nine tenths of which are singletons, and over 2% rests with the top ten. Either two negative PCRs, clearance, or symptom resolution qualified Cohort 3 donors as recovered. The sample comprised PBMCs or T cells enriched from blood (not recorded which). The gene calls are TRBV7-6 and TRBJ2-7; 11 bases align to TRBD1. This clonotype was sampled from a young woman who had recovered from COVID-19. As DNA, the CDR3 is TGTGCCAGCAGCTTAGGGGACAGGGGGTACGAGCAGTACTTC. Amino acid sequence: CASSLGDRGYEQYF.